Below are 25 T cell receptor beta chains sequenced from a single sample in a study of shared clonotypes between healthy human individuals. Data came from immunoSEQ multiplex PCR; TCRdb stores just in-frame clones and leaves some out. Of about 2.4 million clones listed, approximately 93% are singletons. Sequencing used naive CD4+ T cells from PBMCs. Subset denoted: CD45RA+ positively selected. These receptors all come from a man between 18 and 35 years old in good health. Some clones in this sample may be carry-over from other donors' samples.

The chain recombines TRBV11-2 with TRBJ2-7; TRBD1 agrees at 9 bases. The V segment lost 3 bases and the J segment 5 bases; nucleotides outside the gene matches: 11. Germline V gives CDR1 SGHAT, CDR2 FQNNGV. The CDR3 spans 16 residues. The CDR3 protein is CASSFTTGGNLHEQYF. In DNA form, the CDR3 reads TGTGCCAGCAGCTTTACAACAGGGGGCAATCTCCACGAGCAGTACTTC.

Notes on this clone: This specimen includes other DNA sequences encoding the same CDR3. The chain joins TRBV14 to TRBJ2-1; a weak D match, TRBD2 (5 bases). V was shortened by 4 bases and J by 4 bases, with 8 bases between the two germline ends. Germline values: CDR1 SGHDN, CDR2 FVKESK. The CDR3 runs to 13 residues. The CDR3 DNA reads TGTGCCAGCAGCCCGCGGGCTTACAATGAGCAGTTCTTC. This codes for CASSPRAYNEQFF.

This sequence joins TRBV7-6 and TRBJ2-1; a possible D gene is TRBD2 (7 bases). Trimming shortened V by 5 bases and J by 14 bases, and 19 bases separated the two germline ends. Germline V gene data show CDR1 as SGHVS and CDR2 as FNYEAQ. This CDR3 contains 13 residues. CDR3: CASSREGGGREFF. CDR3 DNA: TGTGCCAGCAGCCGTGAGGGGGGAGGGAGAGAGTTCTTC.

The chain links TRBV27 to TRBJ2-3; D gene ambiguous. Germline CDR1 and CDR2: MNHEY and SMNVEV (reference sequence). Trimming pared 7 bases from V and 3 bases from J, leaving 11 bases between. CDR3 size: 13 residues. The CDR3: CASISSATDTQYF. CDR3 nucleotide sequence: TGTGCCAGCATATCTTCGGCGACAGATACGCAGTATTTT.

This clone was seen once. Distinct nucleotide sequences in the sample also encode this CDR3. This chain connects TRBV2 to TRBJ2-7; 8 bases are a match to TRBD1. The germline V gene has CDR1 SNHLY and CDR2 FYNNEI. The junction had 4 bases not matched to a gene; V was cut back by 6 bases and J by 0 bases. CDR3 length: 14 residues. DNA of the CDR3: TGTGCCAGCAGGGGGACAGGCACCTCCTACGAGCAGTACTTC. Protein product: CASRGTGTSYEQYF.

CDR3 protein: CASSLRGTTEAFF. DNA of the CDR3: TGTGCCAGCAGCTTACGGGGGACCACTGAAGCTTTCTTT. The chain recombines TRBV7-9 with TRBJ1-1; D may be TRBD1 (5 bases). The CDR3 spans 13 residues. Germline loops: CDR1 SEHNR, CDR2 FQNEAQ (reference sequence). With 2 bases removed from V and 4 bases from J, the gap between germline ends came to 8 bases.

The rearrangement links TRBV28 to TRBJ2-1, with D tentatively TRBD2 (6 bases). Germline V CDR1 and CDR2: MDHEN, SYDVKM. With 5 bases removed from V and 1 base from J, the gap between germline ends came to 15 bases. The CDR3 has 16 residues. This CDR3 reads CASSLQPSASYNEQFF. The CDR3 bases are TGTGCCAGCAGTCTCCAACCTAGCGCTTCCTACAATGAGCAGTTCTTC.

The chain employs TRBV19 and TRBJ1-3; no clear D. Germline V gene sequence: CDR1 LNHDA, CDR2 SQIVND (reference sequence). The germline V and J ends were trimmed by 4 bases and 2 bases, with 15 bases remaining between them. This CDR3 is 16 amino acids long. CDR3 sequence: CASSNEQQLAGNTIYF. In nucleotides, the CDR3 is TGTGCCAGTAGTAACGAACAGCAACTCGCTGGAAACACCATATATTTT.

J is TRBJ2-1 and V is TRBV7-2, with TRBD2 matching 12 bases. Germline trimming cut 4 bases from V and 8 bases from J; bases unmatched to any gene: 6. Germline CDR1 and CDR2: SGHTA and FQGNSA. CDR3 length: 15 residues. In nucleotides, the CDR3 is TGTGCCAGCAGCTCCCTAGCGGGAGGGCCGTATGAGCAGTTCTTC. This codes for CASSSLAGGPYEQFF.

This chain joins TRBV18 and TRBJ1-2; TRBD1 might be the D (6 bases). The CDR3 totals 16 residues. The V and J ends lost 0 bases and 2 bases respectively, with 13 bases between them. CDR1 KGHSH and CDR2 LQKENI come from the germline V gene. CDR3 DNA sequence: TGTGCCAGCTCACCACCTAATACAGGGCCCAACTATGGCTACACCTTC. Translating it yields CASSPPNTGPNYGYTF. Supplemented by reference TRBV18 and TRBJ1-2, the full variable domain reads NAGVMQNPRHLVRRRGQEARLRCSPMKGHSHVYWYRQLPEEGLKFMVYLQKENIIDESGMPKERFSAEFPKEGPSILRIQQVVRGDSAAYFCASSPPNTGPNYGYTFGSGTRLTVV.

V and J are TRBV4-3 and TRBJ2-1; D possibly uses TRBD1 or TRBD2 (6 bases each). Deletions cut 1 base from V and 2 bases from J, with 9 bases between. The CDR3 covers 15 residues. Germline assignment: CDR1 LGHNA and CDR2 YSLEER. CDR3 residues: CASSQGGGPYNEQFF. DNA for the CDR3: TGCGCCAGCAGCCAAGGTGGGGGGCCCTACAATGAGCAGTTCTTC.

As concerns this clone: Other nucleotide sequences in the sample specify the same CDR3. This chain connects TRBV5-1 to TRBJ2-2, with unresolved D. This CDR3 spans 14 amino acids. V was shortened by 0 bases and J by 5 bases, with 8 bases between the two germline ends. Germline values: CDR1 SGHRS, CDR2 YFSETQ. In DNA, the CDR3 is TGCGCCAGCAGCTTGGCAACTCGGACCGGGGAGCTGTTTTTT. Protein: CASSLATRTGELFF. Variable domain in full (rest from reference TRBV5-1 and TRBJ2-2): KAGVTQTPRYLIKTRGQQVTLSCSPISGHRSVSWYQQTPGQGLQFLFEYFSETQRNKGNFPGRFSGRQFSNSRSEMNVSTLELGDSALYLCASSLATRTGELFFGEGSRLTVL.

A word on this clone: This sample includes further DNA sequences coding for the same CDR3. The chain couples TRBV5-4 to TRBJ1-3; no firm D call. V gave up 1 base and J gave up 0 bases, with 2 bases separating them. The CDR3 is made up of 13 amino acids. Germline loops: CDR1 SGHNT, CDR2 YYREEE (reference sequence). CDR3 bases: TGTGCCAGCAGCTTGTTCTCTGGAAACACCATATATTTT. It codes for CASSLFSGNTIYF.

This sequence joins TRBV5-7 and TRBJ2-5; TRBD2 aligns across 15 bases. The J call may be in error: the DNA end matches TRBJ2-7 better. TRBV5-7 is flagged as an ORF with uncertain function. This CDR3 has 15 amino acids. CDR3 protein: CASSHGLAGGYEQYF. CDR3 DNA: TGTGCCAGCAGCCATGGACTAGCGGGAGGGTACGAGCAGTACTTC.

CDR3 sequence reads: CASSLLSRGAFF. CDR3 nucleotides: TGTGCCAGCAGCTTGTTGTCCCGTGGAGCTTTCTTT. The chain recombines TRBV5-6 with TRBJ1-1; D not resolved. The CDR3 consists of 12 residues. V was cut by 1 base and J by 10 bases, with 11 bases left in between. Germline CDR1 is SGHDT and CDR2 is YYEEEE.

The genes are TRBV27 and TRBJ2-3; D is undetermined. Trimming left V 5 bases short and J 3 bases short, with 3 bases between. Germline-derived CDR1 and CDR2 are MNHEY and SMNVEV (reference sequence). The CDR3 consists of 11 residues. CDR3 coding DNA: TGTGCCAGCAGTCAGACAGATACGCAGTATTTT. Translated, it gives CASSQTDTQYF.

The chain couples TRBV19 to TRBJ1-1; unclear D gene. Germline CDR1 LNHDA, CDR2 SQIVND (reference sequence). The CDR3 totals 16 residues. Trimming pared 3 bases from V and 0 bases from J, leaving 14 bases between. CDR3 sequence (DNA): TGTGCCAGTAGTATTTCAAGGGTCAGTATGAACACTGAAGCTTTCTTT. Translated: CASSISRVSMNTEAFF.

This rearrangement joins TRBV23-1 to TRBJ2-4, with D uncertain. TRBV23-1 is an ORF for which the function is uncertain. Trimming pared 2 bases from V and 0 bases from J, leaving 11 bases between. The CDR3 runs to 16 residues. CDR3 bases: TGCGCCAGCAGTCAAGTATATCTACTAGCCAAAAACATTCAGTACTTC. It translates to CASSQVYLLAKNIQYF.

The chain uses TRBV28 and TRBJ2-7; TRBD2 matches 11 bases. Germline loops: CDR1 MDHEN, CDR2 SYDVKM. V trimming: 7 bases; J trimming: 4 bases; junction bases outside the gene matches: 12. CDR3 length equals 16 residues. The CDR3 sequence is CASTSPGASGGYEQYF. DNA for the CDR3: TGTGCCAGCACCTCACCTGGGGCTAGCGGGGGGTACGAGCAGTACTTC.

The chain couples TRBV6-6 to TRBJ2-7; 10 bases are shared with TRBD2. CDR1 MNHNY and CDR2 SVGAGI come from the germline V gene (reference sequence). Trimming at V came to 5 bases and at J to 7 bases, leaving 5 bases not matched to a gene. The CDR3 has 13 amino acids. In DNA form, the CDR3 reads TGTGCCAGCAGTCCTAGCGGGAGTCAAGAGCAGTACTTC. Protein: CASSPSGSQEQYF.

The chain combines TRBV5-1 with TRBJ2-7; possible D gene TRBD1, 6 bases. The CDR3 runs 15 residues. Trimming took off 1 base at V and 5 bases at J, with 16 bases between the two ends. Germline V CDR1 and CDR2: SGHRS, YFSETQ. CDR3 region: CASSLPGGEVDEQYF. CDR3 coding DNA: TGCGCCAGCAGCTTGCCTGGGGGCGAAGTAGACGAGCAGTACTTC.

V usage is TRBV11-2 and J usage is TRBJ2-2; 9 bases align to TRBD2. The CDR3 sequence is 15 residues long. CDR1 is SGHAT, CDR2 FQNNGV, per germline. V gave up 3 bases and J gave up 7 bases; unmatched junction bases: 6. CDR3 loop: CASSLVAGVGGELFF. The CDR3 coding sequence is TGTGCCAGCAGCTTGGTAGCGGGAGTTGGCGGGGAGCTGTTTTTT.

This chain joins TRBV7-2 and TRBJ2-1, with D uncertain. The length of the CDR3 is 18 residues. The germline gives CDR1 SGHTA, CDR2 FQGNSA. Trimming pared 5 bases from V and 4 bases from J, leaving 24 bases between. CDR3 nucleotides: TGTGCCAGCAGCAAAAAAGGAGCCAACCCCAAACGGTACAATGAGCAGTTCTTC. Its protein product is CASSKKGANPKRYNEQFF.

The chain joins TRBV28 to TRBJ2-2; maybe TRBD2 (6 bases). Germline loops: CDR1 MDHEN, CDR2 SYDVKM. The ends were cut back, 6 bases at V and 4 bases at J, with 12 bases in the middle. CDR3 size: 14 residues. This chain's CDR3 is CASRAREPTGELFF. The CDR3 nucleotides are TGTGCCAGCAGGGCCCGGGAGCCCACCGGGGAGCTGTTTTTT. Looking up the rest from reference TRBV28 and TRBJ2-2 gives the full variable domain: DVKVTQSSRYLVKRTGEKVFLECVQDMDHENMFWYRQDPGLGLRLIYFSYDVKMKEKGDIPEGYSVSREKKERFSLILESASTNQTSMYLCASRAREPTGELFFGEGSRLTVL.

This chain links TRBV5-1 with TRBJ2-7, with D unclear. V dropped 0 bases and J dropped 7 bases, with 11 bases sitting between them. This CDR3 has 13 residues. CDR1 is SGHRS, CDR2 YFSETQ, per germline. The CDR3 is CASSLARLGEQYF. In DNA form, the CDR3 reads TGCGCCAGCAGCTTGGCCAGGCTTGGGGAGCAGTACTTC.